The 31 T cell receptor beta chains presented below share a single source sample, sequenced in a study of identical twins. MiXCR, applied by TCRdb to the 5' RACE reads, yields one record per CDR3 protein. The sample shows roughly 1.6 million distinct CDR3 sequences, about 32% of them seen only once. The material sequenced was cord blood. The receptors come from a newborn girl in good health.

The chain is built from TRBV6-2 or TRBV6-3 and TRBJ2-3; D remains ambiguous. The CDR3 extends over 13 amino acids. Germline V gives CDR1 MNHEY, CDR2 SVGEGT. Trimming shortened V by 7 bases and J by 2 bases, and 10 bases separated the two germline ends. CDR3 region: CASTDPNTDTQYF. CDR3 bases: TGTGCCAGCACGGACCCGAACACAGATACGCAGTATTTT.

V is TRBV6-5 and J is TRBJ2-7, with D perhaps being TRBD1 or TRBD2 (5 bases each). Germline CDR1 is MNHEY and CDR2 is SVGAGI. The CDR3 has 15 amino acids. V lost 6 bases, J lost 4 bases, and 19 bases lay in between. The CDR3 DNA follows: TGTGCCAGCAGCTCCGGGACCCCAATTGGGTACGAGCAGTACTTC. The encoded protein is CASSSGTPIGYEQYF.

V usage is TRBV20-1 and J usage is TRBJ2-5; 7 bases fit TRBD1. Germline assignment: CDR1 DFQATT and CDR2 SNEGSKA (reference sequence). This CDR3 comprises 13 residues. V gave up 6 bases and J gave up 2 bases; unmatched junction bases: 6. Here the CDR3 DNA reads TGCAGTGCGAGACCGGGACAGCAAGAGACCCAGTACTTC. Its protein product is CSARPGQQETQYF.

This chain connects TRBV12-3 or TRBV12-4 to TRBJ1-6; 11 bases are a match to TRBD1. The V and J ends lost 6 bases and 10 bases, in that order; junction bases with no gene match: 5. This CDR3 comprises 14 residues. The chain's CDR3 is CASRSGTGGSPLHF. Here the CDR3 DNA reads TGTGCCAGCAGATCCGGGACAGGGGGATCACCCCTCCACTTT.

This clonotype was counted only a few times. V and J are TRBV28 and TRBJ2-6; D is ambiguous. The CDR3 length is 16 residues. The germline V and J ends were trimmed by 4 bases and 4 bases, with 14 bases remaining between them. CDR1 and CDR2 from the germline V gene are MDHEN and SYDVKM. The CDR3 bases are TGTGCCAGCAGTTCCCCCGAATTTATAGGGGCCAACGTCCTGACTTTC. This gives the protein CASSSPEFIGANVLTF.

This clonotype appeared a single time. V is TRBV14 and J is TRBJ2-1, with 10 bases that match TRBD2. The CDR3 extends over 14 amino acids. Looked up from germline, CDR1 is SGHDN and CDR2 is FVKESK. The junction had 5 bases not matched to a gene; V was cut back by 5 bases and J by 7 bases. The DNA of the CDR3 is TGTGCCAGCAGCTCGACTAGCGGGTGGAATGAGCAGTTCTTC. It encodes CASSSTSGWNEQFF.

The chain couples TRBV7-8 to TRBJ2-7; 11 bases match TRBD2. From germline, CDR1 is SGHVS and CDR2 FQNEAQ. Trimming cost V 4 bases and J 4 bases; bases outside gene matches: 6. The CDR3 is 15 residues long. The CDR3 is CASSSLSGRGYEQYF. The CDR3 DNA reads TGTGCCAGCAGCTCCCTTAGCGGGAGGGGGTACGAGCAGTACTTC.

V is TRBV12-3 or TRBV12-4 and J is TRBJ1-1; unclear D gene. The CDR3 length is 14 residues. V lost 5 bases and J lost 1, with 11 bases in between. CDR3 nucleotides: TGTGCCAGCAGTGCGGGCCGAGGGAACACTGAAGCTTTCTTT. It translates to CASSAGRGNTEAFF.

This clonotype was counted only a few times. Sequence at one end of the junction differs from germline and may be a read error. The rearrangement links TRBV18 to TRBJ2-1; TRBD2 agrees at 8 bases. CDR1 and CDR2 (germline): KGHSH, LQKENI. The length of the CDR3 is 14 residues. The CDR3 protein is CASEAGDLYNDQFF. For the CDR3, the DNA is TGTGCCAGCGAAGCGGGAGACCTTTACAATGATCAGTTCTTC.

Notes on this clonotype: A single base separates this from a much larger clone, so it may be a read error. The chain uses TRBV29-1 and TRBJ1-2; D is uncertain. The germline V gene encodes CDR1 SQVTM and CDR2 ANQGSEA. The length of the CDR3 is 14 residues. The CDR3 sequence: CSVNERGPFYGHTF. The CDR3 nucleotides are TGCAGCGTCAACGAGCGCGGTCCCTTCTATGGCCACACCTTC.

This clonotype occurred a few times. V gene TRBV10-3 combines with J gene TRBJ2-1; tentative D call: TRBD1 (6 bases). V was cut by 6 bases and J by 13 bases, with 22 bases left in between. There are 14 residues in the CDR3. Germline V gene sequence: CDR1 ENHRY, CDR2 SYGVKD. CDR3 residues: CAIRADSRQETQFF. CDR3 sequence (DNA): TGTGCCATCAGGGCGGACAGTCGGCAAGAGACCCAGTTCTTC.

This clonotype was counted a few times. CDR3 nucleotide sequence: TGCGCCAGCAGCCCGGACTTTGCTTCCTACAATGAGCAGTTCTTC. Its protein is CASSPDFASYNEQFF. The V call is TRBV5-1, the J call TRBJ2-1; tentatively, D is TRBD2 (5 bases). The germline gives CDR1 SGHRS, CDR2 YFSETQ. With 4 bases removed from V and 1 base from J, the gap between germline ends came to 12 bases. The length of the CDR3 is 15 residues.

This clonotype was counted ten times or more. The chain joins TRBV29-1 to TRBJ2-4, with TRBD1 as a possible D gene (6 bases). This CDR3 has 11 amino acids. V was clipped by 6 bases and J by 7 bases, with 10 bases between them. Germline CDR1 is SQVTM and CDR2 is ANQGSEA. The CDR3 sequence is CSVQQGNIQYF. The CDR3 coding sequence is TGCAGCGTGCAACAGGGTAACATTCAGTACTTC.

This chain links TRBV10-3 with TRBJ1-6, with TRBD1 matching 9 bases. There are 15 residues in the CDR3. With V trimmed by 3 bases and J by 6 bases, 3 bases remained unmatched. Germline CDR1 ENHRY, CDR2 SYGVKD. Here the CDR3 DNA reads TGTGCCATCAGTGACGGGACAGGGCGTAATTCACCCCTCCACTTT. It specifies CAISDGTGRNSPLHF.

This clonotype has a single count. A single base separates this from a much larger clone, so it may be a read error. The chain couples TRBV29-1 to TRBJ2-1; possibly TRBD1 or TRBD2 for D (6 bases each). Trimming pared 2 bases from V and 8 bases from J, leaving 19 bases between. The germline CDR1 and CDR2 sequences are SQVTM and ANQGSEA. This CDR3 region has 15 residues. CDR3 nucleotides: TGCAGCGTTGAAATGGTAGGAGGGGGGTACGATGAGCAGTTCTTC. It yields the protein CSVEMVGGGYDEQFF.

The CDR3 bases are TGTGCCAGCAGTGCCACAGGGGGAACTAATGAAAAACTGTTTTTT. Its translation is CASSATGGTNEKLFF. The chain has TRBV2 and TRBJ1-4, with 8 bases matching TRBD1. CDR3 length: 15 residues. The germline V gene has CDR1 SNHLY and CDR2 FYNNEI. Germline trimming cut 4 bases from V and 1 base from J; bases unmatched to any gene: 2. Based on the CDR3 plus reference TRBV2 and TRBJ1-4, the full variable domain is EPEVTQTPSHQVTQMGQEVILRCVPISNHLYFYWYRQILGQKVEFLVSFYNNEISEKSEIFDDQFSVERPDGSNFTLKIRSTKLEDSAMYFCASSATGGTNEKLFFGSGTQLSVL.

In nucleotides, the CDR3 is TGCAGTGCTAGCAAACCCGGAGGCACAGATACGCAGTATTTT. This sequence encodes CSASKPGGTDTQYF. The rearrangement links TRBV20-1 to TRBJ2-3, with D hard to call. The CDR3 runs to 14 residues. Trimming stripped 3 bases from V and 1 base from J, with 11 bases between. Germline values: CDR1 DFQATT, CDR2 SNEGSKA (reference sequence).

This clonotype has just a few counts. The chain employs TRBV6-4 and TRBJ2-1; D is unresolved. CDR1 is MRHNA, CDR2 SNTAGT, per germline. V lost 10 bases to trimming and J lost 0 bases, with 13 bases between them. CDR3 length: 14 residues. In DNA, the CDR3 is TGTGCCACCAGGCGTGATAGCTCCTACAATGAGCAGTTCTTC. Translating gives CATRRDSSYNEQFF.

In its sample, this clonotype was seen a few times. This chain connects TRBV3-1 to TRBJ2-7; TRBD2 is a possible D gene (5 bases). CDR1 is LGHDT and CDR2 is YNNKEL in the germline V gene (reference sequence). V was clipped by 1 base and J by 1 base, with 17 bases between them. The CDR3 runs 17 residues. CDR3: CASSQGPMRRLSYEQYF. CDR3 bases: TGTGCCAGCAGCCAAGGTCCGATGAGGAGGTTGTCCTACGAGCAGTACTTC.

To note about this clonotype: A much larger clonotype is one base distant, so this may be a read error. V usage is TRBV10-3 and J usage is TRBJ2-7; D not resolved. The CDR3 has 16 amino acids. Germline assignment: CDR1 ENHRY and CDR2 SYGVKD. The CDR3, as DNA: TGTGCCACCAGTGAGTCGGCAATCGGTAAAAGGGTCGAGCAGTACTTC. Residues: CATSESAIGKRVEQYF.

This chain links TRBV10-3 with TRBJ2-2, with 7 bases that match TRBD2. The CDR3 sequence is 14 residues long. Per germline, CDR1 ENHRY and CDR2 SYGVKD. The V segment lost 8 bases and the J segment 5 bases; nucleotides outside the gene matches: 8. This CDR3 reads CAIGYISGTGELFF. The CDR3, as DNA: TGTGCCATCGGCTACATTAGCGGGACCGGGGAGCTGTTTTTT.

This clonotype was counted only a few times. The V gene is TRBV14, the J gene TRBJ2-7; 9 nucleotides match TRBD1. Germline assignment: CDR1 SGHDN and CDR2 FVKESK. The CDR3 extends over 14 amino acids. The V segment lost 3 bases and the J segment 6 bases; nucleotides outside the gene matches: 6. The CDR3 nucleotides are TGTGCCAGCAGCCAGGGACAGGGCCCTTGCGAGCAGTACTTC. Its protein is CASSQGQGPCEQYF.

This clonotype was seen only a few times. CDR3: CSAKVLAAYNEQFF. The CDR3 nucleotides read TGCAGTGCCAAGGTACTAGCGGCCTACAATGAGCAGTTCTTC. V usage is TRBV20-1 and J usage is TRBJ2-1; 8 bases line up with TRBD2. J lost 2 bases, V lost 6 bases, and 6 bases had no gene match. This CDR3 region has 14 residues. Germline V gene data show CDR1 as DFQATT and CDR2 as SNEGSKA (reference sequence).

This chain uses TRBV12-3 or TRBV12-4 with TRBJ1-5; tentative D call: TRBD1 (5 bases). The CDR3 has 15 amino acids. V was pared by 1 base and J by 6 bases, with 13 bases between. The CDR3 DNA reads TGTGCCAGCAGTTTAGGCAGGGTCCCACTTCAGCCCCAGCATTTT. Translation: CASSLGRVPLQPQHF.

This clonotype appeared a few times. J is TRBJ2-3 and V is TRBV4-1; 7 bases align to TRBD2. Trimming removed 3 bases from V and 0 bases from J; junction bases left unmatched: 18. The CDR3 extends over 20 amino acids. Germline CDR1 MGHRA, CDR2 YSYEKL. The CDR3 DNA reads TGCGCCAGCAGCCATCCGGGACTAAGGCGACCCTCTTCTAGCACAGATACGCAGTATTTT. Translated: CASSHPGLRRPSSSTDTQYF.

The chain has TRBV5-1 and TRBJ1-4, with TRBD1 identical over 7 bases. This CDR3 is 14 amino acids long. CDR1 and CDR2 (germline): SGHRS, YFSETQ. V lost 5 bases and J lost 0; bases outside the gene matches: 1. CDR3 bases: TGCGCCAGCAGGGGACAGCCAACTAATGAAAAACTGTTTTTT. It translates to CASRGQPTNEKLFF.

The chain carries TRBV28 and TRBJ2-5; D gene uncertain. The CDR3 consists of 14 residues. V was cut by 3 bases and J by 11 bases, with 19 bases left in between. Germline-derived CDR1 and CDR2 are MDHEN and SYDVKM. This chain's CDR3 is CASSFLRPYNEQYF. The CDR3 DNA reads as TGTGCCAGCAGTTTCCTTAGGCCCTACAATGAGCAGTACTTC. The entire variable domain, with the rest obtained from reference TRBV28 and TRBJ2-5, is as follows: DVKVTQSSRYLVKRTGEKVFLECVQDMDHENMFWYRQDPGLGLRLIYFSYDVKMKEKGDIPEGYSVSREKKERFSLILESASTNQTSMYLCASSFLRPYNEQYFGPGTRLLVL.

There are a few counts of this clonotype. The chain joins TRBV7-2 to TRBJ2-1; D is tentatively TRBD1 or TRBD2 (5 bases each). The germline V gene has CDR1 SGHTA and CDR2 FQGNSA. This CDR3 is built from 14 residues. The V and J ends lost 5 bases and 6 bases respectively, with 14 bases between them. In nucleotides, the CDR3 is TGTGCCAGCAGCCCAAGAGGGGTTTTCAATGAGCAGTTCTTC. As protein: CASSPRGVFNEQFF.

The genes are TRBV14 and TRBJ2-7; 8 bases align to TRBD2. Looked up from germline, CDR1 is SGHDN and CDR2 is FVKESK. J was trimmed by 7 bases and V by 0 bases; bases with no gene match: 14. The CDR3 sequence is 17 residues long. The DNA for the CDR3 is TGTGCCAGCAGCCAAGATTTGGCGGGGGGACGTTACAATGAGCAGTACTTC. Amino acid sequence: CASSQDLAGGRYNEQYF.

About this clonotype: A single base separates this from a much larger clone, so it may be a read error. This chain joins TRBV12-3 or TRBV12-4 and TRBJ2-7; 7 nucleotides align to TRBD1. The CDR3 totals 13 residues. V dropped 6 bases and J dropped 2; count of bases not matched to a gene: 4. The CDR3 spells CASRMTGPYEQYF. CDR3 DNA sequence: TGTGCCAGCAGGATGACAGGGCCCTACGAGCAGTACTTC.

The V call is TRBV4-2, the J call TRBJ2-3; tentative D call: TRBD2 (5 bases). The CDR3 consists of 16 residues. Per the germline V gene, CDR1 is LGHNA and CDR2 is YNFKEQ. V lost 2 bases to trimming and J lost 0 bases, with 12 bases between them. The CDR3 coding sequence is TGTGCCAGCAGCCAAAAACTGCGGGCTAGCACAGATACGCAGTATTTT. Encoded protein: CASSQKLRASTDTQYF.